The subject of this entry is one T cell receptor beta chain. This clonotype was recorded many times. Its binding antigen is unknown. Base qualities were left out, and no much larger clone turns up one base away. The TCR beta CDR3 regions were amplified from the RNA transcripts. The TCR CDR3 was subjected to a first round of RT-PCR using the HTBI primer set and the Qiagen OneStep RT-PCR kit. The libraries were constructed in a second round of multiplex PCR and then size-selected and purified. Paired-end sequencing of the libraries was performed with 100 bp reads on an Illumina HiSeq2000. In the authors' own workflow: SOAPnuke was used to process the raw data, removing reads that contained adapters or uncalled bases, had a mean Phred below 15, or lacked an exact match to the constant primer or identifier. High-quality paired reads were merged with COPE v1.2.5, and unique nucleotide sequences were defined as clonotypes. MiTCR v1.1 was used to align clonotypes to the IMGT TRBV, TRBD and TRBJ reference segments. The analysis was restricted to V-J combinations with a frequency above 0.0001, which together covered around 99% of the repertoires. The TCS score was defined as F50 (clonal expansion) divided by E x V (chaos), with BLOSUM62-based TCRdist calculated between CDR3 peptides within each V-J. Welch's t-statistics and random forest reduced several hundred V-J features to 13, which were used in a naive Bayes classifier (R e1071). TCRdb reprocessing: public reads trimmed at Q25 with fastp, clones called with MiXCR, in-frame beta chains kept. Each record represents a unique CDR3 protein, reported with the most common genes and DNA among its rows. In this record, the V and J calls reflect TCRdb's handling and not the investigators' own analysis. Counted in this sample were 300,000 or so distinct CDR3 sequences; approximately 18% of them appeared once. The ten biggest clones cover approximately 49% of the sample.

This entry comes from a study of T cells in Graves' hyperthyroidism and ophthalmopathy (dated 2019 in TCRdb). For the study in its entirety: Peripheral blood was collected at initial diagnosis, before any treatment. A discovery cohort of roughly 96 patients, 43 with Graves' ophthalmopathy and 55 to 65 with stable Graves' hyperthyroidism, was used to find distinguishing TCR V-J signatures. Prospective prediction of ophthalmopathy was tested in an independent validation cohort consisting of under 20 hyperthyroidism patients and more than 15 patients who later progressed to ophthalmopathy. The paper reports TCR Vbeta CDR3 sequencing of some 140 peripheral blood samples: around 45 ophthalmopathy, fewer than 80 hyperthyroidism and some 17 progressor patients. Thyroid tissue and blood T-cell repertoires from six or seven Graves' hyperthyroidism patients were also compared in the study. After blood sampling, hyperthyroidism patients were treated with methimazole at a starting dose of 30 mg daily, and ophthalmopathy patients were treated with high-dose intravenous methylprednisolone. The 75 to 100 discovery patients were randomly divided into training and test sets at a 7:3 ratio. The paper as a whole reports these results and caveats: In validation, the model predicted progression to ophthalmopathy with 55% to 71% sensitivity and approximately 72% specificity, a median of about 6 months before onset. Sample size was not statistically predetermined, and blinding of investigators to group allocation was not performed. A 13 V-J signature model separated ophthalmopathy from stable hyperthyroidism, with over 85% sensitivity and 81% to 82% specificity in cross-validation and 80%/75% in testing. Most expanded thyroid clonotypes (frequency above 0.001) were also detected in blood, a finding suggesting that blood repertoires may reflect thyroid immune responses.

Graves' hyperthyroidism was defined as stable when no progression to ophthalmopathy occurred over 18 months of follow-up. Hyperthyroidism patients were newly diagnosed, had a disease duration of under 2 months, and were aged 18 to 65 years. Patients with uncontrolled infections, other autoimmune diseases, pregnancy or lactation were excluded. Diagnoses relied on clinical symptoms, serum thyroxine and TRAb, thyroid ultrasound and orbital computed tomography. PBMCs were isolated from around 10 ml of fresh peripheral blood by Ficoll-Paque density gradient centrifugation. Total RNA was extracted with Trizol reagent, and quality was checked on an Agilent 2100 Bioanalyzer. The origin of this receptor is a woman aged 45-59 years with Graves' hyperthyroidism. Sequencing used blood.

Here the CDR3 is given as CASSPQGLTIDEKLFF. The DNA sequence is as follows: TGTGCCAGCTCACCCCAAGGACTTACTATCGATGAAAAACTGTTTTTT. The sequence joins TRBV18 to TRBJ1-4, with the D gene too uncertain to name. A distance of 17 bases separates the germline ends of V and J, which lose 3 bases and 6 bases respectively. CDR1 KGHSH and CDR2 LQKENI are derived from the germline V gene. From its cysteine to its phenylalanine, the CDR3 spans 16 amino acids. The CDR3 DNA has 48 bases and is translated from base 1.